The next 8 T cell receptor beta chains were all read from a single sample in a study of cytomegalovirus exposure and HLA in healthy donors. It was with 60 Vbeta and 13 Jbeta primers that the PCR ran. The protocol was immunoSEQ multiplex PCR, while the TCRdb copy is restricted to in-frame clones and leaves out a portion. The listing contains about 140,000 clones. The sequenced sample was PBMCs. All receptors come from a male donor in good health and CMV-seronegative.

The CDR3 loop reads CASSLTGDGYTF. The CDR3, as DNA: TGTGCCAGCAGCCTCACAGGGGATGGCTACACCTTC. The chain has TRBV27 and TRBJ1-2, with 7 nucleotides matching TRBD1. V shed 6 bases, J shed 6 bases, and the junction held 4 bases outside the gene matches. The CDR3 runs 12 residues. Germline V gene data show CDR1 as MNHEY and CDR2 as SMNVEV (reference sequence).

CDR3 protein: CASSLEGRTAETQYF. CDR3 in DNA: TGCGCCAGCAGCTTGGAAGGACGGACAGCGGAGACCCAGTACTTC. This rearrangement joins TRBV5-1 to TRBJ2-5; tentative D call: TRBD1 (6 bases). This CDR3 has 15 residues. Trimming shortened V by 0 bases and J by 5 bases, and 14 bases separated the two germline ends. The germline gives CDR1 SGHRS, CDR2 YFSETQ.

The J gene is TRBJ1-2, the V gene TRBV6-1, with no clear D. The V gene lost 5 bases and the J gene lost 2 bases, with 15 bases spanning the gap. The CDR3 has 15 amino acids. Germline V lookup: CDR1 MNHNS, CDR2 SASEGT. In DNA form, the CDR3 reads TGTGCCAGCAGTCATGGCGGCCATCAAAACTATGGCTACACCTTC. It translates to CASSHGGHQNYGYTF.

CDR3 in amino acids: CAWSEQGAKAFF. CDR3 coding DNA: TGTGCCTGGAGCGAACAGGGGGCTAAAGCTTTCTTT. The chain employs TRBV30 and TRBJ1-1; 9 positions agree with TRBD1. V trimming: 3 bases; J trimming: 9 bases; junction bases outside the gene matches: 5. The germline V gene has CDR1 GTSNPN and CDR2 SVGIG (reference sequence). There are 12 residues in the CDR3. The entire variable domain, with the rest obtained from reference TRBV30 and TRBJ1-1, is as follows: SQTIHQWPATLVQPVGSPLSLECTVEGTSNPNLYWYRQAAGRGLQLLFYSVGIGQISSEVPQNLSASRPQDRQFILSSKKLLLSDSGFYLCAWSEQGAKAFFGQGTRLTVV.

J is TRBJ1-1 and V is TRBV10-3, with D uncertain. The CDR3 sequence is 12 residues long. Per germline, CDR1 ENHRY and CDR2 SYGVKD. Trimming removed 10 bases from V and 1 base from J, with 10 bases in between. The CDR3, as DNA: TGTGCCACTGGACGGGGGAACACTGAAGCTTTCTTT. Amino acids: CATGRGNTEAFF.

V gene TRBV5-1 combines with J gene TRBJ1-2, with 7 bases that match TRBD1. The germline V gene has CDR1 SGHRS and CDR2 YFSETQ. The CDR3 totals 14 residues. V trimming: 4 bases; J trimming: 3 bases; junction bases outside the gene matches: 6. In nucleotides, the CDR3 is TGCGCCAGCAGCCTGACAGGGTATGACTATGGCTACACCTTC. Encoded protein: CASSLTGYDYGYTF.

The V and J genes are TRBV18 and TRBJ2-3; 12 bases are a match to TRBD2. The V gene's germline CDR1 is KGHSH and CDR2 LQKENI. After removal of 3 bases from V and 4 bases from J, the junction contained 11 bases not matched to a gene. The CDR3 sequence is 18 residues long. The CDR3 spells CASSPKRTSGMYADTQYF. Written as DNA, the CDR3 is TGTGCCAGCTCACCGAAAAGGACTAGCGGGATGTACGCAGATACGCAGTATTTT.

The V gene is TRBV5-6, the J gene TRBJ2-7, with 7 bases lining up with TRBD1. V gave up 2 bases and J gave up 2 bases; unmatched junction bases: 4. Germline CDR1 reads SGHDT; CDR2 reads YYEEEE. The CDR3 extends over 14 amino acids. Here the CDR3 reads CASSLGDSAYEQYF. The CDR3 DNA reads TGTGCCAGCAGCTTAGGGGACAGCGCCTACGAGCAGTACTTC.